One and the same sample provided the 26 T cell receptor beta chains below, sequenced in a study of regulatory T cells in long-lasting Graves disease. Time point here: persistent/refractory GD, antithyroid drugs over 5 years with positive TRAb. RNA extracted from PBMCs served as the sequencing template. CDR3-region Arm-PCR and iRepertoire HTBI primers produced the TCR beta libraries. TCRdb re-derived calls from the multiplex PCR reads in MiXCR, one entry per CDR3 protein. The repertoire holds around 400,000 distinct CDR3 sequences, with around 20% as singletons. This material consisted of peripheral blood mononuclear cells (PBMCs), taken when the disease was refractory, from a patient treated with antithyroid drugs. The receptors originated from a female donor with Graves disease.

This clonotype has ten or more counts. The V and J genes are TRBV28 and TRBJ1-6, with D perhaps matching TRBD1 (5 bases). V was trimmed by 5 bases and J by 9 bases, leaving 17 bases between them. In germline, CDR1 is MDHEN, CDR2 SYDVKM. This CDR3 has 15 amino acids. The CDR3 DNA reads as TGTGCCAGCAGTCTCCTGCAGGGTTGGGGTTCACCCCTCCACTTT. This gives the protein CASSLLQGWGSPLHF.

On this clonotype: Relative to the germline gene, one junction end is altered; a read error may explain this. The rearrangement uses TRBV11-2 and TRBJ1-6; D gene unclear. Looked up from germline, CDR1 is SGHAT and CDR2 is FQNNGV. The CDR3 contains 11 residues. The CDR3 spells CASSANSSLHF. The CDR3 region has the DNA TGTGCCAGCAGCGCAAATTCATCCCTCCACTTT.

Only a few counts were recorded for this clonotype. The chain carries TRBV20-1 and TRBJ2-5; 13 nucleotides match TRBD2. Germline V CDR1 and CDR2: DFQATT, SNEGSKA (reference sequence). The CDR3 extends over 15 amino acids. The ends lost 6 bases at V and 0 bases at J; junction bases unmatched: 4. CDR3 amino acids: CSARGTSGNQETQYF. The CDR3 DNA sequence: TGCAGTGCCAGGGGGACTAGCGGGAACCAAGAGACCCAGTACTTC.

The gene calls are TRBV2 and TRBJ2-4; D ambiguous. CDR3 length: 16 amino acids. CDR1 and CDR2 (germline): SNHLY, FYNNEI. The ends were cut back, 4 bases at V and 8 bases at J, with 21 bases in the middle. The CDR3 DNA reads TGTGCCAGCAGTGGCGGCAGCGCGATGAGCCGAGACATTCAGTACTTC. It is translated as CASSGGSAMSRDIQYF.

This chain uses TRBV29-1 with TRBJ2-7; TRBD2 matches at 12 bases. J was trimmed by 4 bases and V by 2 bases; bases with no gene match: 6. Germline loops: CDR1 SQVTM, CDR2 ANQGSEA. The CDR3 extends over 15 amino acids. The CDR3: CSVETGTSGFYEQYF. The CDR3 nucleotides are TGCAGCGTTGAAACCGGGACTAGCGGGTTTTACGAGCAGTACTTC.

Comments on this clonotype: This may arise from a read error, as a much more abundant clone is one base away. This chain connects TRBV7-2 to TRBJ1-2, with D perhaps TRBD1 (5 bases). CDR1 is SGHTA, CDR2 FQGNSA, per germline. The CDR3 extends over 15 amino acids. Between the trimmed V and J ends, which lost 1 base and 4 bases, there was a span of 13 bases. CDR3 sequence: CASSLDLAGSYGYTF. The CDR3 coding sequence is TGTGCCAGCAGCTTAGATCTGGCAGGGAGCTATGGCTACACCTTC.

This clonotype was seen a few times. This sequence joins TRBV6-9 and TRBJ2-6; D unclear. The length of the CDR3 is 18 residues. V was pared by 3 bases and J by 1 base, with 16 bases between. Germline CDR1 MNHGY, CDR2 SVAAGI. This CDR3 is CASSYDRPARSGANVLTF. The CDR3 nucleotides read TGTGCCAGCAGTTACGATCGGCCCGCTCGGTCTGGGGCCAACGTCCTGACTTTC.

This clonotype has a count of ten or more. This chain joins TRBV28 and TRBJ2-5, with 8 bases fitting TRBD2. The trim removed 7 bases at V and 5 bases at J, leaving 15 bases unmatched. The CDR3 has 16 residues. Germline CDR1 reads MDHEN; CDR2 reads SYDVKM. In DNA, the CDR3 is TGTGCCAGCATCCCCTCCGGAGCGGGAGTATCCGAGACCCAGTACTTC. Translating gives CASIPSGAGVSETQYF.

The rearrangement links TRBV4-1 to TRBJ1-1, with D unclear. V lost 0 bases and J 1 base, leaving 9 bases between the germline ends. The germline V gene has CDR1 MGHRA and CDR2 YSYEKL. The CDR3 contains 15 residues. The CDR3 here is CASSQDQTQNTEAFF. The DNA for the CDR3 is TGCGCCAGCAGCCAAGACCAGACCCAGAACACTGAAGCTTTCTTT.

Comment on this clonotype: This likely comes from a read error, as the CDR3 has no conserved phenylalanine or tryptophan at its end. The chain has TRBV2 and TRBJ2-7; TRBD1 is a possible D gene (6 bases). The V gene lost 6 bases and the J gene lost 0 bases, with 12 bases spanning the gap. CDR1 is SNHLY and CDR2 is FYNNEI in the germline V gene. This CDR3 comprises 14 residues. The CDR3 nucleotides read TGTGCCAGCAGACAGGGAAAGGGCTCCTACGAGCAGTACCTC. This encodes CASRQGKGSYEQYL.

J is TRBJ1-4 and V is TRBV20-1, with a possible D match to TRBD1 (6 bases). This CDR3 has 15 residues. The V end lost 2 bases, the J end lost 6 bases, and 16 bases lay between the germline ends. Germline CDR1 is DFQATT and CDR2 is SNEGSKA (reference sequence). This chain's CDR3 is CSARPGGGGDEKLFF. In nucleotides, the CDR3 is TGCAGTGCTAGACCCGGAGGAGGGGGGGATGAAAAACTGTTTTTT.

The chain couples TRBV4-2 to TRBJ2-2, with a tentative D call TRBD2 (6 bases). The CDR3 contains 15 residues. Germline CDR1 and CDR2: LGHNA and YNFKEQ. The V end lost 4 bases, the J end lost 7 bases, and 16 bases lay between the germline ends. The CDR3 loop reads CASSLAREYGGELFF. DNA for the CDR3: TGTGCCAGCAGCCTCGCCCGGGAGTACGGCGGGGAGCTGTTTTTT.

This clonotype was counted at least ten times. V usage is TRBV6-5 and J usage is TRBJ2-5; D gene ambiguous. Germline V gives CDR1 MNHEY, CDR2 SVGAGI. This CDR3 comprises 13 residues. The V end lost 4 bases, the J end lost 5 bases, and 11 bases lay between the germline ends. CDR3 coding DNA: TGTGCCAGCAGTTTGACACCCTGGGAGACCCAGTACTTC. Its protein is CASSLTPWETQYF.

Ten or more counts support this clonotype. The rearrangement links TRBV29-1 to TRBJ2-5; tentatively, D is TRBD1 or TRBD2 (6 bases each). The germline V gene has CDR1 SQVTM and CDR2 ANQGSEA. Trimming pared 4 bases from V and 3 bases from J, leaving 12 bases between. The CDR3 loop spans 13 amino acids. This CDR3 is CSVGSGEEETQYF. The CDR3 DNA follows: TGCAGCGTTGGGTCAGGGGAGGAAGAGACCCAGTACTTC.

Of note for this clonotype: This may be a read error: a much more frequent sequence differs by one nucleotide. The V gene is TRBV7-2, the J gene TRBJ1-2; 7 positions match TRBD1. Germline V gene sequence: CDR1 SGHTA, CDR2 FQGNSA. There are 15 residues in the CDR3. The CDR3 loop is CASSLVEGAGYSYTF. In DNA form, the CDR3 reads TGTGCCAGCAGCTTAGTGGAGGGGGCCGGCTATAGCTACACCTTC.

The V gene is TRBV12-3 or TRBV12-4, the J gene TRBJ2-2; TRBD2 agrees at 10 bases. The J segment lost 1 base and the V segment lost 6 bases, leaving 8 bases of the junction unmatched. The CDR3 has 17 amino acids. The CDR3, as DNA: TGTGCCAGCAGCCTGGATTGGACTAGCGGGAACACCGGGGAGCTGTTTTTT. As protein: CASSLDWTSGNTGELFF.

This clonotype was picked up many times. CDR3 DNA sequence: TGCAGTGCTAGTCGGCGGAGCTCCTATAATTCACCCCTCCACTTT. It yields the protein CSASRRSSYNSPLHF. This chain links TRBV20-1 with TRBJ1-6; D is ambiguous. The germline V gene encodes CDR1 DFQATT and CDR2 SNEGSKA (reference sequence). CDR3 length: 15 residues. Trimming took off 3 bases at V and 0 bases at J, with 9 bases between the two ends.

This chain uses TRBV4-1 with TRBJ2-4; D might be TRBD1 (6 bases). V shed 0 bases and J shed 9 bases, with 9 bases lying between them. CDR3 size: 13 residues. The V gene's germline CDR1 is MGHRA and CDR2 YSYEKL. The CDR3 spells CASSQDQGTIQYF. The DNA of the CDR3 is TGCGCCAGCAGCCAAGATCAGGGGACCATTCAGTACTTC.

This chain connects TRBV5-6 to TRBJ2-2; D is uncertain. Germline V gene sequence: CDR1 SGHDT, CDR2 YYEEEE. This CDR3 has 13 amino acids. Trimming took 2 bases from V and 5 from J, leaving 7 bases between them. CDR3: CASSFTRTGELFF. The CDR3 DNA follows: TGTGCCAGCAGCTTCACACGGACCGGGGAGCTGTTTTTT.

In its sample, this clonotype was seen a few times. The CDR3 loop reads CASSTSAGGLRGYTF. CDR3 nucleotides: TGTGCCAGCAGCACCTCTGCCGGGGGGTTGCGGGGCTACACCTTC. The rearrangement links TRBV3-1 to TRBJ1-2; D might be TRBD1 (5 bases). The germline gives CDR1 LGHDT, CDR2 YNNKEL (reference sequence). V was shortened by 5 bases and J by 8 bases, with 21 bases between the two germline ends. CDR3 length equals 15 residues.

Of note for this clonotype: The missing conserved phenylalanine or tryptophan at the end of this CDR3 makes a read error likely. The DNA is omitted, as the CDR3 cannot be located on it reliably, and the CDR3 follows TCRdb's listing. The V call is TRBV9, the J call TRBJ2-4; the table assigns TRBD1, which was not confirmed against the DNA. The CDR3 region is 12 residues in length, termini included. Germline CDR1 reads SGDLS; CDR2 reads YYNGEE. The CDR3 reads CASSETDSPSHD.

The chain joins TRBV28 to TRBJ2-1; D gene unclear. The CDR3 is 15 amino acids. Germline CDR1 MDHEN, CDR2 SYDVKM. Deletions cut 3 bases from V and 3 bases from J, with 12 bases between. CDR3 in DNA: TGTGCCAGCAGTTTGGGTGGGAATAACTACAATGAGCAGTTCTTC. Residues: CASSLGGNNYNEQFF. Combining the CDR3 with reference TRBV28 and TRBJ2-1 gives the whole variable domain DVKVTQSSRYLVKRTGEKVFLECVQDMDHENMFWYRQDPGLGLRLIYFSYDVKMKEKGDIPEGYSVSREKKERFSLILESASTNQTSMYLCASSLGGNNYNEQFFGPGTRLTVL.

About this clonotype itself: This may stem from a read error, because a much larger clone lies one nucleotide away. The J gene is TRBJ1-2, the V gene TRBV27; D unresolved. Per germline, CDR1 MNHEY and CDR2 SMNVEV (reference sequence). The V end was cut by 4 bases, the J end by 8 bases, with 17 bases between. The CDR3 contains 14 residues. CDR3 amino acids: CASSSLGTVGGYTF. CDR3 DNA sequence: TGTGCCAGCAGTTCACTGGGTACAGTTGGCGGCTACACCTTC.

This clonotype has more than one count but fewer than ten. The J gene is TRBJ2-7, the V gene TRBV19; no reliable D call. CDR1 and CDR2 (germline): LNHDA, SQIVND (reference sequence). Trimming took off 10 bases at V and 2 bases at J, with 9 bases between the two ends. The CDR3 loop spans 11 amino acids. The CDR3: CANRSPYEQYF. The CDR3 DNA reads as TGTGCCAATCGGTCACCCTACGAGCAGTACTTC.

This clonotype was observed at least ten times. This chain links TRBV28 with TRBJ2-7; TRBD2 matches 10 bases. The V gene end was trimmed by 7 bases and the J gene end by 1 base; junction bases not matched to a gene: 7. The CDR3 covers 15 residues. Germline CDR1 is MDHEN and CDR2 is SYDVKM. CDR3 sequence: CASTARLAGSYEQYF. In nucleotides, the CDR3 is TGTGCCAGCACCGCCCGACTAGCGGGTTCCTACGAGCAGTACTTC.

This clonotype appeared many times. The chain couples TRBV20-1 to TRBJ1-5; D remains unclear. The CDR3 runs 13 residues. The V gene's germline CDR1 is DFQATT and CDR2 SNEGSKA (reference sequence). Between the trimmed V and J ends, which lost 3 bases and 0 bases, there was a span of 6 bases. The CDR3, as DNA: TGCAGTGCTAGGCCCGATAGCAATCAGCCCCAGCATTTT. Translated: CSARPDSNQPQHF.